This T cell receptor beta chain comes out of a study of blood T cell repertoires in COVID-19. Generated by immunoSEQ multiplex PCR, the TCRdb table keeps only in-frame clones and is missing some. The sample lists about 300,000 clones; under 90% were seen once. The J segment lost 6 bases and the V segment lost 4 bases, leaving 5 bases of the junction unmatched. CDR1 and CDR2 (germline): SEHNR, FQNEAQ (reference sequence). The CDR3 has 15 amino acids. This sequence was found in a woman under 40 with COVID-19, enrolled during active disease. The chain employs TRBV7-9 and TRBJ2-2; 10 positions match TRBD2. Sequencing input: peripheral blood. The CDR3 spells CASSSELAGAGELFF. CDR3 DNA sequence: TGTGCCAGCAGCTCGGAGCTAGCGGGGGCCGGGGAGCTGTTTTTT.